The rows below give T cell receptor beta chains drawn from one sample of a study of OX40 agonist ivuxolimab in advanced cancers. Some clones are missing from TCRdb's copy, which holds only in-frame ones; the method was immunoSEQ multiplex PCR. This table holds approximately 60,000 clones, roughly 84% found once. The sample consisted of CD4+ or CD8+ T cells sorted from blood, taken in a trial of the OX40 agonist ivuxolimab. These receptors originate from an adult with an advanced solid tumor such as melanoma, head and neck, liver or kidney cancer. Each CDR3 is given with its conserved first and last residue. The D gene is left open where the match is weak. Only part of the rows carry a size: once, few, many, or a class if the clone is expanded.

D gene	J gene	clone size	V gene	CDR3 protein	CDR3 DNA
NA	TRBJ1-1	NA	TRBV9	CASSVAQTVMNTEAFF	TGTGCCAGCAGCGTAGCCCAGACAGTGATGAACACTGAAGCTTTCTTT
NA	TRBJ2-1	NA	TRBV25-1	CASSAQGEGGKQFF	TGTGCCAGCAGTGCCCAGGGGGAGGGAGGGAAGCAGTTCTTC
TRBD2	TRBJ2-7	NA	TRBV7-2	CASSSSGGGPSYEQYF	TGTGCCAGCAGCTCCTCCGGGGGAGGGCCATCCTACGAGCAGTACTTC
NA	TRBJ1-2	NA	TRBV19	CASSIGSGVDGYTF	TGTGCCAGTAGTATAGGTTCTGGGGTGGACGGCTACACCTTC
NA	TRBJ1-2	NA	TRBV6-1	CASSQATYGYTF	TGTGCCAGCAGTCAGGCAACCTATGGCTACACCTTC
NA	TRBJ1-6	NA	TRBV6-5	CASTPRVGYNSPLHF	TGTGCCAGCACCCCACGGGTCGGGTATAATTCACCCCTCCACTTT
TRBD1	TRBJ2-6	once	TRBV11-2	CASSPRGSRPSGANVLTF	TGTGCCAGCAGCCCCAGGGGGAGTCGTCCCTCTGGGGCCAACGTCCTGACTTTC
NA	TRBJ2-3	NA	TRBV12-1	CASSSLGQGTDTQYF	TGTGCCAGCAGCTCCCTAGGACAGGGCACAGATACGCAGTATTTT
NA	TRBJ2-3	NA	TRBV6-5	CASGGTDTQYF	TGTGCCAGTGGGGGAACAGATACGCAGTATTTT
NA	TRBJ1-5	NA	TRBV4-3	CASSQEAGGQPQHF	TGCGCCAGCAGCCAAGAGGCGGGTGGGCAGCCCCAGCATTTT
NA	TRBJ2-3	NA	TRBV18	CASSPDGGGKDTQYF	TGTGCCAGCTCACCTGATGGGGGCGGGAAAGATACGCAGTATTTT
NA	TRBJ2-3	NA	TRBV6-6	CASREGPAADTQYF	TGTGCCAGCAGGGAGGGACCAGCAGCAGATACGCAGTATTTT
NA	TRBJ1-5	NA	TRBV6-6	CASSYDPLDQPQHF	TGTGCCAGCAGTTATGACCCGCTGGATCAGCCCCAGCATTTT
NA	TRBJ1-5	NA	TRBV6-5	CAIKDHTGNQPQHF	TGTGCCATCAAGGACCACACTGGCAATCAGCCCCAGCATTTT
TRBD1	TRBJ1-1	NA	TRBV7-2	CASSFLGTGGTEAFF	TGTGCCAGCAGCTTCCTCGGGACAGGGGGGACTGAAGCTTTCTTT
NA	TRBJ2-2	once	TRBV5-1	CASSLSSANTGELFF	TGCGCCAGCAGCTTGTCGTCAGCGAACACCGGGGAGCTGTTTTTT
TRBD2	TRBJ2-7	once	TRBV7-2	CASSARLAGAEQYF	TGTGCCAGCAGCGCCCGACTAGCGGGGGCCGAGCAGTACTTC
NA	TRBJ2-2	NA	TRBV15	CATSRDLGFNTGELFF	TGTGCCACCAGCAGAGATTTAGGGTTTAACACCGGGGAGCTGTTTTTT
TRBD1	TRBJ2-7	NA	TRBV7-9	CASSPRTGDYEQYF	TGTGCCAGCAGCCCTAGGACAGGGGACTACGAGCAGTACTTC
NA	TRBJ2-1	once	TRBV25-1	CASSEFGSKQFF	TGTGCCAGCAGTGAATTCGGATCTAAGCAGTTCTTC